The 20 T cell receptor beta chains below all came from one sample that was sequenced in a study of response to subunit inactivated influenza vaccine. TCRdb reanalysed the RT-PCR reads using MiXCR and keeps one entry per CDR3 protein. The sample holds 250,000 to 350,000 distinct CDR3 sequences, around 22% seen once. The source was PBMCs from blood, collected 21 months after vaccination. These receptors were obtained from a man aged 45-69 years who received an inactivated influenza vaccine.

The genes are TRBV9 and TRBJ2-2; D remains unclear. Germline assignment: CDR1 SGDLS and CDR2 YYNGEE. V was shortened by 5 bases and J by 5 bases, with 13 bases between the two germline ends. This CDR3 spans 14 amino acids. This CDR3 is CASSIQPTTGELFF. The DNA for the CDR3 is TGTGCCAGCAGTATCCAGCCGACGACCGGGGAGCTGTTTTTT.

The chain recombines TRBV6-1 with TRBJ1-4, with 11 bases that match TRBD1. The ends lost 6 bases at V and 7 bases at J; junction bases unmatched: 10. The CDR3 is 16 residues long. The germline V gene has CDR1 MNHNS and CDR2 SASEGT. The CDR3 loop is CASSRHGQGASEKLFF. CDR3 DNA sequence: TGTGCCAGCAGCCGACATGGACAGGGGGCGTCTGAAAAACTGTTTTTT.

This clonotype was observed a handful of times. This sequence joins TRBV24-1 and TRBJ1-2, with TRBD1 matching 7 bases. The V gene's germline CDR1 is KGHDR and CDR2 SFDVKD. The CDR3 runs 14 residues. The junction had 3 bases not matched to a gene; V was cut back by 3 bases and J by 3 bases. The CDR3 DNA sequence: TGTGCCACCAGTGATAGGGGGCGGGACTATGGCTACACCTTC. Translated, it gives CATSDRGRDYGYTF.

The chain carries TRBV15 and TRBJ1-1; D unresolved. CDR3 length: 17 amino acids. V was pared by 0 bases and J by 1 base, with 15 bases between. Germline V gives CDR1 LNHNV, CDR2 YYDKDF (reference sequence). The DNA for the CDR3 is TGTGCCACCAGCAGAGATGACGTCGGCGGGAAGAACACTGAAGCTTTCTTT. This translates into CATSRDDVGGKNTEAFF.

The CDR3 here is CASSHRGLPYEQYF. In DNA, the CDR3 is TGTGCCAGCAGCCACAGGGGACTCCCCTACGAGCAGTACTTC. The gene calls are TRBV7-9 and TRBJ2-7; TRBD1 is a possible D gene (7 bases). Per germline, CDR1 SEHNR and CDR2 FQNEAQ (reference sequence). V was cut by 5 bases and J by 2 bases, with 13 bases left in between. This CDR3 spans 14 amino acids.

The rearrangement uses TRBV5-1 and TRBJ2-2, with 8 bases matching TRBD1. This CDR3 spans 17 amino acids. Germline lookup yields CDR1 SGHRS and CDR2 YFSETQ. Losses at the gene ends were 0 bases for V and 5 bases for J; bases not matched to a gene: 9. The CDR3 region has the DNA TGCGCCAGCAGCTTGGTTCCTTATGGACAGGGAACCGGGGAGCTGTTTTTT. As protein: CASSLVPYGQGTGELFF.

In its sample, this clonotype was seen a few times. The V and J genes are TRBV20-1 and TRBJ2-3, with D unresolved. CDR3 length: 10 amino acids. Trimming shortened V by 3 bases and J by 5 bases, and 3 bases separated the two germline ends. Germline assignment: CDR1 DFQATT and CDR2 SNEGSKA (reference sequence). The CDR3 DNA sequence: TGCAGTGCTAGCCAAGATACGCAGTATTTT. Amino acids: CSASQDTQYF.

There are many counts of this clonotype. For the CDR3, the DNA is TGTGCCAGCAGTTTGGCCGGCCGAGGGGGAGACAATCAGCCCCAGCATTTT. Translated, it gives CASSLAGRGGDNQPQHF. V is TRBV28 and J is TRBJ1-5; D may be TRBD1 (6 bases). This CDR3 spans 17 amino acids. From germline, CDR1 is MDHEN and CDR2 SYDVKM. V lost 3 bases to trimming and J lost 3 bases, with 18 bases between them. Filled out from reference TRBV28 and TRBJ1-5, the complete variable domain reads DVKVTQSSRYLVKRTGEKVFLECVQDMDHENMFWYRQDPGLGLRLIYFSYDVKMKEKGDIPEGYSVSREKKERFSLILESASTNQTSMYLCASSLAGRGGDNQPQHFGDGTRLSIL.

There are a few counts of this clonotype. This rearrangement joins TRBV30 to TRBJ2-1; 8 bases match TRBD1. The ends lost 2 bases at V and 6 bases at J; junction bases unmatched: 3. The CDR3 has 13 residues. Germline CDR1 GTSNPN, CDR2 SVGIG (reference sequence). The CDR3 is CAWSRTGFNEQFF. CDR3 DNA sequence: TGTGCCTGGAGTAGGACAGGGTTCAATGAGCAGTTCTTC.

The chain is built from TRBV29-1 and TRBJ1-2; TRBD1 might be the D (6 bases). With 1 base removed from V and 7 bases from J, the gap between germline ends came to 19 bases. Germline assignment: CDR1 SQVTM and CDR2 ANQGSEA. This CDR3 spans 15 amino acids. The CDR3, as DNA: TGCAGCGTTGAAGGGACAAGGGGGAGTAGTTTTGGCTACACCTTC. Residues: CSVEGTRGSSFGYTF.

The genes are TRBV9 and TRBJ2-3; tentatively, D is TRBD1 or TRBD2 (5 bases each). Germline CDR1 SGDLS, CDR2 YYNGEE. With 3 bases removed from V and 2 bases from J, the gap between germline ends came to 13 bases. CDR3 length equals 15 residues. CDR3 bases: TGTGCCAGCAGCGAGGGTGGGGGAACCACAGATACGCAGTATTTT. This sequence encodes CASSEGGGTTDTQYF.

This clonotype has just a few counts. The chain links TRBV19 to TRBJ2-6; D unresolved. CDR1 and CDR2 (germline): LNHDA, SQIVND (reference sequence). CDR3 size: 15 residues. V was pared by 5 bases and J by 0 bases, with 8 bases between. This CDR3 is CASSALGSGANVLTF. The CDR3 DNA is TGTGCCAGTAGTGCCCTAGGCTCTGGGGCCAACGTCCTGACTTTC.

V is TRBV5-5 and J is TRBJ1-5; the D gene is possibly TRBD1 (6 bases). The CDR3 is 14 residues long. Germline values: CDR1 SGHKS, CDR2 YYEKEE (reference sequence). The V end lost 4 bases, the J end lost 2 bases, and 10 bases lay between the germline ends. The CDR3 loop reads CASSPRTGNQPQHF. The CDR3 bases are TGTGCCAGCAGCCCCCGGACAGGCAATCAGCCCCAGCATTTT.

Regarding this clonotype: Possible read error: a much larger clone is one base away. Since the CDR3 does not end with the conserved phenylalanine or tryptophan, this likely comes from a read error. The V gene is TRBV3-1, the J gene TRBJ1-5; D gene uncertain. With 0 bases removed from V and 6 bases from J, the gap between germline ends came to 9 bases. This CDR3 contains 14 residues. Germline assignment: CDR1 LGHDT and CDR2 YNNKEL (reference sequence). CDR3 region: CASSQEGMAQPQHS. The CDR3 DNA follows: TGTGCCAGCAGCCAAGAGGGGATGGCTCAGCCCCAGCATTCT.

This clonotype was counted only a few times. J is TRBJ1-6 and V is TRBV14; D is uncertain. V was cut by 0 bases and J by 10 bases, with 10 bases left in between. Germline V gives CDR1 SGHDN, CDR2 FVKESK. The CDR3 runs 14 residues. The CDR3 DNA sequence: TGTGCCAGCAGCCAAGAAGCAGGACTCTCACCCCTCCACTTT. This encodes CASSQEAGLSPLHF.

As DNA, the CDR3 is TGCAGCGTTCTACTAGCGGGACGCAATGAGCAGTTCTTC. It codes for CSVLLAGRNEQFF. This chain links TRBV29-1 with TRBJ2-1; 10 bases align to TRBD2. V shed 5 bases, J shed 6 bases, and the junction held 4 bases outside the gene matches. The germline gives CDR1 SQVTM, CDR2 ANQGSEA. The CDR3 extends over 13 amino acids.

This clonotype was detected ten times or more. V is TRBV7-2 and J is TRBJ2-7; D unresolved. This CDR3 has 14 residues. Germline-derived CDR1 and CDR2 are SGHTA and FQGNSA. The V end was cut by 0 bases, the J end by 3 bases, with 9 bases between. CDR3 amino acids: CASSLARTGYEQYF. CDR3 nucleotide sequence: TGTGCCAGCAGCTTAGCGAGAACGGGCTACGAGCAGTACTTC.

In this sample, this clonotype turned up many times. The gene calls are TRBV12-3 or TRBV12-4 and TRBJ1-5, with TRBD1 matching over 7 bases. The CDR3 has 13 amino acids. After removal of 6 bases from V and 4 bases from J, the junction contained 3 bases not matched to a gene. CDR3 DNA sequence: TGTGCCAGCAGCGTACAGGGGAATCAGCCCCAGCATTTT. This codes for CASSVQGNQPQHF.

The chain employs TRBV5-1 and TRBJ2-3; 9 bases agree with TRBD1. The CDR3 is 15 amino acids. The V segment lost 4 bases and the J segment 3 bases; nucleotides outside the gene matches: 6. Germline V gene sequence: CDR1 SGHRS, CDR2 YFSETQ. This CDR3 is CASSVTGGRTDTQYF. CDR3 coding DNA: TGCGCCAGCAGCGTGACAGGGGGTAGAACAGATACGCAGTATTTT.

This clonotype was seen only a few times. The chain recombines TRBV5-1 with TRBJ2-7; the D gene is possibly TRBD2 (6 bases). From germline, CDR1 is SGHRS and CDR2 YFSETQ. The CDR3 loop spans 14 amino acids. V dropped 0 bases and J dropped 6 bases, with 13 bases sitting between them. The DNA of the CDR3 is TGCGCCAGCAGCTTGGAGGGAGGAGATGCCGAGCAGTACTTC. This codes for CASSLEGGDAEQYF. Full variable domain (remainder filled in from reference TRBV5-1 and TRBJ2-7): KAGVTQTPRYLIKTRGQQVTLSCSPISGHRSVSWYQQTPGQGLQFLFEYFSETQRNKGNFPGRFSGRQFSNSRSEMNVSTLELGDSALYLCASSLEGGDAEQYFGPGTRLTVT.